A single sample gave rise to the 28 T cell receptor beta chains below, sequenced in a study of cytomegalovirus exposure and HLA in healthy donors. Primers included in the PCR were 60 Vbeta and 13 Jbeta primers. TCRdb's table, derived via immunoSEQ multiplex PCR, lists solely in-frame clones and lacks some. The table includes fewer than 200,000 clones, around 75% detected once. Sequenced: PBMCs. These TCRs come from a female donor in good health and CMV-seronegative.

The chain's CDR3 is CASRSGRERRGVQYF. In nucleotides, the CDR3 is TGTGCCAGTAGATCTGGGCGGGAAAGAAGAGGCGTGCAGTACTTC. The gene calls are TRBV7-9 and TRBJ2-7; D possibly corresponds to TRBD2 (6 bases). CDR3 length: 15 residues. Trimming left V 9 bases short and J 9 bases short, with 27 bases between. Germline V CDR1 and CDR2: SEHNR, FQNEAQ (reference sequence).

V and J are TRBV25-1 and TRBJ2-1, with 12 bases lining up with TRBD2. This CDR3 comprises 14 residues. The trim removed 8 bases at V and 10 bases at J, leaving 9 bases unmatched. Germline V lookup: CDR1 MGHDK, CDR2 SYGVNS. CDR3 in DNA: TGTGCCAGCGCAGCTAGCGGGAGGGTGCGGGAGCAGTTCTTC. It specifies CASAASGRVREQFF.

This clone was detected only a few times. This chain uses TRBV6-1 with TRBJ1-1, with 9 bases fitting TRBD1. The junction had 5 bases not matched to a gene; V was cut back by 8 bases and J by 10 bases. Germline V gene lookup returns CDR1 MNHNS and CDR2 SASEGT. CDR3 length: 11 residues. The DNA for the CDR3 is TGTGCCAGCGGGACAGGGCGGGGAGCTTTCTTT. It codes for CASGTGRGAFF.

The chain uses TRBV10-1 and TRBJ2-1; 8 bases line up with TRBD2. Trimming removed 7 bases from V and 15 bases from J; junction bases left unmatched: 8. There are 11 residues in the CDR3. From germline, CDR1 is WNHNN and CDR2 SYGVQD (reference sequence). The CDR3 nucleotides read TGCGCCAGCACCTCAGCGGGAGTGGGGTTCTTC. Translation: CASTSAGVGFF.

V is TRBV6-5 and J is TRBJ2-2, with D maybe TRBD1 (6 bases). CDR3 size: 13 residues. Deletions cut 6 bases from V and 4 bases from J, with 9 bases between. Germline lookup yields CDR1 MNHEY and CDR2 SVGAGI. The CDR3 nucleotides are TGTGCCAGCAGACAGGGTTTCACCGGGGAGCTGTTTTTT. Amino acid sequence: CASRQGFTGELFF.

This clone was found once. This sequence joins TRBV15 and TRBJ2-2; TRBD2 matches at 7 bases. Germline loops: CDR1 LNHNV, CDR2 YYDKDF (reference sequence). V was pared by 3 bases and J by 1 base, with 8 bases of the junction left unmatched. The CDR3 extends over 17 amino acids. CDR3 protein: CATSSPPGLLNTGELFF. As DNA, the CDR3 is TGTGCCACCAGCAGTCCCCCGGGACTACTGAACACCGGGGAGCTGTTTTTT.

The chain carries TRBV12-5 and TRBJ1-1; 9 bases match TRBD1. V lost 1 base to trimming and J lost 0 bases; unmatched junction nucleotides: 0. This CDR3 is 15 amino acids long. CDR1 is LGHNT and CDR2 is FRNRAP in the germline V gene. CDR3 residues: CASGLGQGVNTEAFF. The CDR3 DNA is TGTGCTAGTGGTTTGGGACAGGGGGTGAACACTGAAGCTTTCTTT.

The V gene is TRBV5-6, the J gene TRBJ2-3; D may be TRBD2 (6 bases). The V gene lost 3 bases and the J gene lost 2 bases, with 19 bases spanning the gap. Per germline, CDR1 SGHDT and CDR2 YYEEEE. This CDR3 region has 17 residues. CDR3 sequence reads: CASSWGVGDRSTDTQYF. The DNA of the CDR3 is TGTGCCAGCAGCTGGGGGGTGGGGGACCGGTCCACAGATACGCAGTATTTT.

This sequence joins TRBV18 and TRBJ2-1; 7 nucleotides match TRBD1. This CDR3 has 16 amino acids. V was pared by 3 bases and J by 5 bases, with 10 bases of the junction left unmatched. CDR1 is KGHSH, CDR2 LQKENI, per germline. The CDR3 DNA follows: TGTGCCAGCTCACCCCTCGCACGGGGACAGAACAATGAGCAGTTCTTC. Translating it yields CASSPLARGQNNEQFF.

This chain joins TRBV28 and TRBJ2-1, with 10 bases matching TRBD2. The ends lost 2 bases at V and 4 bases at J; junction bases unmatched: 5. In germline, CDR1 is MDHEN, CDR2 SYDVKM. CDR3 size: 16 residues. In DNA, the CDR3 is TGTGCCAGCAGTTTAGTACTAGCGGGAACGTACAATGAGCAGTTCTTC. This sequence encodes CASSLVLAGTYNEQFF.

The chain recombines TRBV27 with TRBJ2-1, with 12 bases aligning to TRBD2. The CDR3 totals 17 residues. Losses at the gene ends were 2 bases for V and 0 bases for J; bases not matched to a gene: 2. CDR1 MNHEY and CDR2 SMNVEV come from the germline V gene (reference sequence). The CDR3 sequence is CASSLQLAGGSYNEQFF. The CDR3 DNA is TGTGCCAGCAGTTTACAACTAGCGGGAGGCTCCTACAATGAGCAGTTCTTC.

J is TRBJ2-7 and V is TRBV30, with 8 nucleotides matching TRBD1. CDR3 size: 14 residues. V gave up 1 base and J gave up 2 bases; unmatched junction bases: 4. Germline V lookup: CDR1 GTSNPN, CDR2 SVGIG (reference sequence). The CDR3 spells CAWSAGQGAYEQYF. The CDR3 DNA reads TGTGCCTGGAGTGCAGGACAGGGTGCCTACGAGCAGTACTTC.

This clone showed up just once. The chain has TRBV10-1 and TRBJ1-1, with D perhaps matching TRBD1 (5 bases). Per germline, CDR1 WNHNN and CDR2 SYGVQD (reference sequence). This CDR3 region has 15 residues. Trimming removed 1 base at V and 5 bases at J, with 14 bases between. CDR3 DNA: TGCGCCAGCAGTGAGTTTCCAGGGCGGGGGACTGAAGCTTTCTTT. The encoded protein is CASSEFPGRGTEAFF.

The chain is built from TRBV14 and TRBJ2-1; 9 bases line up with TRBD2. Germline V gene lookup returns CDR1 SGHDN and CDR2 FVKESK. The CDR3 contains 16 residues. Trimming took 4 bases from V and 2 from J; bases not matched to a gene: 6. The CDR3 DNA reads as TGTGCCAGCAGCCCGGGACTAGCTGCTACCTACAATGAGCAGTTCTTC. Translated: CASSPGLAATYNEQFF.

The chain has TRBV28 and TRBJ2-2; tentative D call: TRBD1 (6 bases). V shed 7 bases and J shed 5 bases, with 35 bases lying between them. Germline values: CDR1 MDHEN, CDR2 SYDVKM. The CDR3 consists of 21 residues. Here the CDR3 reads CASTPRRIGKTGQRTTGELFF. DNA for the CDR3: TGTGCCAGCACCCCGAGGAGGATAGGGAAAACAGGGCAGCGAACGACCGGGGAGCTGTTTTTT.

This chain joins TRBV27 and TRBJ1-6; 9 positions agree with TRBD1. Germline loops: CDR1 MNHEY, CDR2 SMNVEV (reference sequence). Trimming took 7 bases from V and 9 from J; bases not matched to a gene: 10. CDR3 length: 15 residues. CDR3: CASTPGDREGSPLHF. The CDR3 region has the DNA TGTGCCAGCACTCCGGGGGACAGGGAAGGTTCACCCCTCCACTTT.

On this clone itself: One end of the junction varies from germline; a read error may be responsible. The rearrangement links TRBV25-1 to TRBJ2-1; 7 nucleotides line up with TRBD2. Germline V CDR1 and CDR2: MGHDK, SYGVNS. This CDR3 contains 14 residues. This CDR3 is CVSSDRPGGNEQFF. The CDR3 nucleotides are TGTGTCAGCAGTGATAGACCGGGGGGCAATGAGCAGTTCTTC.

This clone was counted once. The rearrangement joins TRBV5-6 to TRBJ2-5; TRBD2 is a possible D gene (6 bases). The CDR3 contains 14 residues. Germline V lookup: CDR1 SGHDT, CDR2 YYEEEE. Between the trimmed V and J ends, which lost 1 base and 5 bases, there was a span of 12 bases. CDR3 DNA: TGTGCCAGCAGCTTGTTGGGGGACTTCGAGACCCAGTACTTC. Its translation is CASSLLGDFETQYF.

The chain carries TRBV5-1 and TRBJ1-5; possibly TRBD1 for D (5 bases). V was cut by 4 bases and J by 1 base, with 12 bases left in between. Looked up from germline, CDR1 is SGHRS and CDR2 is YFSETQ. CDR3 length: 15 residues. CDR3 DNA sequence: TGCGCCAGCAGCCCGGGGGGGTTAAGCAATCAGCCCCAGCATTTT. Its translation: CASSPGGLSNQPQHF.

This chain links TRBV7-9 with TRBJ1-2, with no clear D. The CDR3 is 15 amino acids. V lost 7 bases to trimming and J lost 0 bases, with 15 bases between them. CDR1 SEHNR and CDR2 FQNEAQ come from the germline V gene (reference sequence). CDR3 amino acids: CASIPQPASNYGYTF. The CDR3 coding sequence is TGTGCCAGCATCCCACAACCCGCCTCTAACTATGGCTACACCTTC.

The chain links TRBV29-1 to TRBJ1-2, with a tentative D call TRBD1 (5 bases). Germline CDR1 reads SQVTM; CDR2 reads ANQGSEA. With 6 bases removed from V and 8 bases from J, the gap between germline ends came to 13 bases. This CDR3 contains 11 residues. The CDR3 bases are TGCAGCGTAGACCAGGGTTACGGCTACACCTTC. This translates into CSVDQGYGYTF.

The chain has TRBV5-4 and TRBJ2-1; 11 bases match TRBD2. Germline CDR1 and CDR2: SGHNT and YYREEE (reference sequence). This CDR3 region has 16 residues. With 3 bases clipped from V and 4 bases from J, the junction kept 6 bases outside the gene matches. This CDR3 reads CASSSPGTSGYNEQFF. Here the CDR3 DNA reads TGTGCCAGCAGCTCCCCCGGGACTAGCGGTTACAATGAGCAGTTCTTC. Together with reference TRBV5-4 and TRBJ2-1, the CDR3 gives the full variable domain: ETGVTQSPTHLIKTRGQQVTLRCSSQSGHNTVSWYQQALGQGPQFIFQYYREEENGRGNFPPRFSGLQFPNYSSELNVNALELDDSALYLCASSSPGTSGYNEQFFGPGTRLTVL.

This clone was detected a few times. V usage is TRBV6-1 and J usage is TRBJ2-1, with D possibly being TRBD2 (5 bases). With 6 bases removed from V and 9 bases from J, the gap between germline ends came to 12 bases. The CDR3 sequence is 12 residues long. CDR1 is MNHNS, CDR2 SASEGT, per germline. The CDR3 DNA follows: TGTGCCAGCAGGGATACTAGAGCTGAGCAGTTCTTC. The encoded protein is CASRDTRAEQFF.

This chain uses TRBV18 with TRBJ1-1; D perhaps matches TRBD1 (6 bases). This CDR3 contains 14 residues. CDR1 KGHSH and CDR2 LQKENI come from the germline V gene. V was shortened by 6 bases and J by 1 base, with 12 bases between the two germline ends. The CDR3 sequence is CASSGRTANTEAFF. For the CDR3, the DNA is TGTGCCAGCTCCGGGAGGACAGCGAACACTGAAGCTTTCTTT.

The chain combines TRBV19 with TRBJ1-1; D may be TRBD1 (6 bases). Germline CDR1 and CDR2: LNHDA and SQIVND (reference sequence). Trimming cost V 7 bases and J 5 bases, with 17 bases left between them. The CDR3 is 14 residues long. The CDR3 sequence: CASKIQGFGTEAFF. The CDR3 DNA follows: TGTGCCAGTAAAATACAGGGATTCGGGACTGAAGCTTTCTTT.

DNA for the CDR3: TGTGCCTGGACTAGTTTCCCGACTAGCGGTAGTGAGCAGTTCTTC. This translates into CAWTSFPTSGSEQFF. V usage is TRBV30 and J usage is TRBJ2-1; TRBD2 matches 9 bases. Germline V gives CDR1 GTSNPN, CDR2 SVGIG (reference sequence). J was trimmed by 9 bases and V by 4 bases; bases with no gene match: 13. The CDR3 is made up of 15 amino acids.

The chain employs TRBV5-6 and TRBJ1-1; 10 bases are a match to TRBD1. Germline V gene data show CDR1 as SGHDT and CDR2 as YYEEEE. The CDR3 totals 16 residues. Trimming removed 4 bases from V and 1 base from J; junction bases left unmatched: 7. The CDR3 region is CASSTGTGAWNTEAFF. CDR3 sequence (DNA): TGTGCCAGCAGCACCGGGACAGGGGCATGGAACACTGAAGCTTTCTTT.

CDR3 DNA: TGTGCCTGCCAGGGGACACACACTGAAGCTTTCTTT. This translates into CACQGTHTEAFF. The rearrangement uses TRBV19 and TRBJ1-1; perhaps TRBD1 as D (6 bases). Trimming took off 11 bases at V and 3 bases at J, with 13 bases between the two ends. This CDR3 contains 12 residues. Per germline, CDR1 LNHDA and CDR2 SQIVND (reference sequence).